The 26 T cell receptor beta chains below were found in one sample sequenced in a study of cytomegalovirus exposure and HLA in healthy donors. Profiled with immunoSEQ multiplex PCR; TCRdb holds only in-frame clones, not every one. The sample shows roughly 180,000 clones, approximately 86% of them seen only once. Source material: PBMCs. The receptor set was obtained from a man between 25 and 39 years old in good health and CMV-seropositive.

The chain couples TRBV7-3 to TRBJ1-2, with D maybe TRBD1 (5 bases). The CDR3 sequence is 15 residues long. Germline V gives CDR1 SGHTA, CDR2 FQGTGA. V shed 0 bases and J shed 3 bases, with 11 bases lying between them. CDR3 DNA sequence: TGTGCCAGCAGCTTAACGCCGGGAGGGGACTATGGCTACACCTTC. Protein: CASSLTPGGDYGYTF.

The chain uses TRBV18 and TRBJ1-5; no clear D gene. CDR1 and CDR2 from the germline V gene are KGHSH and LQKENI. With 3 bases removed from V and 2 bases from J, the gap between germline ends came to 8 bases. The CDR3 sequence is 14 residues long. The CDR3 here is CASSPQWGNQPQHF. The CDR3 DNA is TGTGCCAGCTCACCTCAGTGGGGCAATCAGCCCCAGCATTTT.

The rearrangement uses TRBV6-1 and TRBJ2-2; a possible D gene is TRBD2 (5 bases). The CDR3 spans 15 residues. The germline gives CDR1 MNHNS, CDR2 SASEGT. V was pared by 3 bases and J by 5 bases, with 13 bases between. The CDR3 here is CASSERQTITGELFF. CDR3 nucleotide sequence: TGTGCCAGCAGTGAGCGCCAGACTATTACCGGGGAGCTGTTTTTT.

This chain links TRBV4-1 with TRBJ1-2; 9 positions agree with TRBD1. This CDR3 spans 17 amino acids. Germline assignment: CDR1 MGHRA and CDR2 YSYEKL. J lost 1 base, V lost 0 bases, and 6 bases had no gene match. CDR3 bases: TGCGCCAGCAGCCAAGATCGGGGGACAGGGATTAACTATGGCTACACCTTC. Its protein is CASSQDRGTGINYGYTF.

This clone was seen a handful of times. This sequence joins TRBV28 and TRBJ2-7; D is unresolved. The CDR3 consists of 11 residues. In germline, CDR1 is MDHEN, CDR2 SYDVKM. Trimming cost V 8 bases and J 3 bases, with 8 bases left between them. The CDR3 here is CASGQYYEQYF. CDR3 in DNA: TGTGCCAGCGGGCAATACTACGAGCAGTACTTC.

The rearrangement joins TRBV28 to TRBJ2-5; tentatively, D is TRBD1 (6 bases). V lost 5 bases to trimming and J lost 3 bases, with 22 bases between them. The CDR3 is 17 amino acids. CDR1 MDHEN and CDR2 SYDVKM come from the germline V gene. As DNA, the CDR3 is TGTGCCAGCAGTCCCCAGGGACATCCCGAGTCCAAAGAGACCCAGTACTTC. Encoded protein: CASSPQGHPESKETQYF.

The chain combines TRBV2 with TRBJ1-2; D is uncertain. Germline V CDR1 and CDR2: SNHLY, FYNNEI. The CDR3 is 10 amino acids. Trimming cost V 7 bases and J 6 bases, with 6 bases left between them. The CDR3 region has the DNA TGTGCCAGCATCAGCGATGGCTACACCTTC. It specifies CASISDGYTF.

The V gene is TRBV9, the J gene TRBJ1-5; TRBD1 might be the D (5 bases). CDR3 size: 15 residues. Between the trimmed V and J ends, which lost 0 bases and 5 bases, there was a span of 12 bases. Germline V gives CDR1 SGDLS, CDR2 YYNGEE. The CDR3 here is CASSVGWRGDQPQHF. CDR3 DNA sequence: TGTGCCAGCAGCGTAGGGTGGAGGGGAGATCAGCCCCAGCATTTT.

The chain joins TRBV14 to TRBJ2-7; D is perhaps TRBD1 or TRBD2 (5 bases each). Germline V gene data show CDR1 as SGHDN and CDR2 as FVKESK. The CDR3 spans 13 residues. The germline V and J ends were trimmed by 4 bases and 5 bases, with 12 bases remaining between them. The CDR3 loop reads CASSPGTSNEQYF. DNA for the CDR3: TGTGCCAGCAGCCCTGGGACGTCGAACGAGCAGTACTTC.

The chain couples TRBV11-2 to TRBJ2-7; tentative D call: TRBD2 (6 bases). The CDR3 length is 16 residues. Trimming shortened V by 7 bases and J by 5 bases, and 24 bases separated the two germline ends. Germline assignment: CDR1 SGHAT and CDR2 FQNNGV. The DNA of the CDR3 is TGTGCCAGCACGAGAGGGACCCGCCAGGGAGGCCACGAGCAGTACTTC. It encodes CASTRGTRQGGHEQYF.

The chain is built from TRBV13 and TRBJ2-3; D may be TRBD2 (7 bases). The CDR3 length is 15 residues. The V end lost 5 bases, the J end lost 2 bases, and 14 bases lay between the germline ends. The germline V gene encodes CDR1 PRHDT and CDR2 FYEKMQ (reference sequence). The DNA for the CDR3 is TGTGCCAGCAGCCCGAGGGGGGGGGCCACAGATACGCAGTATTTT. It codes for CASSPRGGATDTQYF.

This sequence joins TRBV18 and TRBJ2-7; maybe TRBD2 (6 bases). V was cut by 3 bases and J by 7 bases, with 16 bases left in between. Germline loops: CDR1 KGHSH, CDR2 LQKENI. The CDR3 is 14 amino acids. The CDR3 nucleotides are TGTGCCAGCTCACCCAGGGCCGAGGCGGGGGAGCAGTACTTC. It is translated as CASSPRAEAGEQYF.

The V and J genes are TRBV4-3 and TRBJ2-1, with a weak D call TRBD2 (7 bases). Germline V gives CDR1 LGHNA, CDR2 YSLEER. CDR3 length equals 15 residues. The V end was cut by 5 bases, the J end by 4 bases, with 15 bases between. CDR3 sequence reads: CASSARGALYNEQFF. The CDR3 coding sequence is TGCGCCAGCAGCGCACGGGGGGCCTTATACAATGAGCAGTTCTTC.

The chain uses TRBV7-2 and TRBJ1-1; D is unclear. Germline loops: CDR1 SGHTA, CDR2 FQGNSA. This CDR3 region has 13 residues. Trimming shortened V by 6 bases and J by 4 bases, and 12 bases separated the two germline ends. DNA for the CDR3: TGTGCCAGCAGTCTTAACTGGGGCACTGAAGCTTTCTTT. Translation gives CASSLNWGTEAFF.

The chain has TRBV7-2 and TRBJ1-1; D not certain. Germline V gene data show CDR1 as SGHTA and CDR2 as FQGNSA. The CDR3 extends over 12 amino acids. Trimming removed 1 base at V and 12 bases at J, with 12 bases between. CDR3 sequence: CASSLGRTASFF. In nucleotides, the CDR3 is TGTGCCAGCAGCTTAGGCAGGACCGCGTCTTTCTTT.

CDR3 bases: TGTGCCAGCGGGCTAGCGGGGGGCAACGGGGAGCTGTTTTTT. Amino acids: CASGLAGGNGELFF. The chain uses TRBV2 and TRBJ2-2, with TRBD2 matching 11 bases. CDR3 length: 14 amino acids. In germline, CDR1 is SNHLY, CDR2 FYNNEI. Germline trimming cut 8 bases from V and 7 bases from J; bases unmatched to any gene: 6.

J is TRBJ2-6 and V is TRBV18, with no clear D. Looked up from germline, CDR1 is KGHSH and CDR2 is LQKENI. There are 19 residues in the CDR3. With 2 bases removed from V and 0 bases from J, the gap between germline ends came to 17 bases. The chain's CDR3 is CASSPRTWPQSSGANVLTF. The DNA for the CDR3 is TGTGCCAGCTCACCAAGAACGTGGCCTCAGAGCTCTGGGGCCAACGTCCTGACTTTC. The variable domain in full, with the rest retrieved from reference TRBV18 and TRBJ2-6, is NAGVMQNPRHLVRRRGQEARLRCSPMKGHSHVYWYRQLPEEGLKFMVYLQKENIIDESGMPKERFSAEFPKEGPSILRIQQVVRGDSAAYFCASSPRTWPQSSGANVLTFGAGSRLTVL.

V usage is TRBV6-1 and J usage is TRBJ2-3, with TRBD2 matching over 13 bases. This CDR3 is 18 amino acids long. Trimming at V came to 1 base and at J to 1 base, leaving 5 bases not matched to a gene. Germline lookup yields CDR1 MNHNS and CDR2 SASEGT. CDR3: CASSEVTSGGAGTDTQYF. The CDR3 DNA follows: TGTGCCAGCAGTGAAGTAACTAGCGGGGGGGCTGGCACAGATACGCAGTATTTT.

As DNA, the CDR3 is TGCGCCAGCATCCTAGCGGGGGACCGTTGGGAGCAGTACTTC. This gives the protein CASILAGDRWEQYF. The J gene is TRBJ2-7, the V gene TRBV5-1; TRBD2 matches 10 bases. The CDR3 consists of 14 residues. With V trimmed by 6 bases and J by 7 bases, 10 bases remained unmatched. Germline loops: CDR1 SGHRS, CDR2 YFSETQ.

This clone was found once. The genes are TRBV5-1 and TRBJ2-1; possible D gene TRBD2, 7 bases. CDR1 SGHRS and CDR2 YFSETQ come from the germline V gene. V was clipped by 3 bases and J by 1 base, with 11 bases between them. The CDR3 runs 15 residues. CDR3 residues: CASSSQGGSYNEQFF. DNA of the CDR3: TGCGCCAGCAGCTCACAGGGAGGGTCCTACAATGAGCAGTTCTTC.

This clone showed up just a few times. This rearrangement joins TRBV28 to TRBJ1-4; D gene unclear. This CDR3 is built from 15 residues. Trimming left V 2 bases short and J 0 bases short, with 7 bases between. CDR1 and CDR2 from the germline V gene are MDHEN and SYDVKM. The CDR3 spells CASSLQAATNEKLFF. The CDR3 DNA reads as TGTGCCAGCAGTTTACAAGCCGCAACTAATGAAAAACTGTTTTTT.

The chain employs TRBV6-5 and TRBJ2-1, with D perhaps matching TRBD2 (6 bases). Trimming left V 2 bases short and J 4 bases short, with 15 bases between. CDR1 is MNHEY, CDR2 SVGAGI, per germline. This CDR3 is built from 16 residues. The CDR3 protein is CASSYADPGGYNEQFF. Here the CDR3 DNA reads TGTGCCAGCAGTTACGCGGACCCTGGGGGGTACAATGAGCAGTTCTTC.

With regard to this clone: The junction differs from germline at one of its ends, possibly a read error. V is TRBV5-6 and J is TRBJ2-1; 8 positions agree with TRBD1. This CDR3 has 14 amino acids. Germline lookup yields CDR1 SGHDT and CDR2 YYEEEE. The CDR3 loop reads CASSLEGTGNEQFF. For the CDR3, the DNA is TGTGCCAGCAGTTTGGAAGGGACAGGCAATGAGCAGTTCTTC.

The rearrangement joins TRBV9 to TRBJ2-1; perhaps TRBD1 as D (5 bases). Between the trimmed V and J ends, which lost 4 bases and 9 bases, there was a span of 8 bases. Per the germline V gene, CDR1 is SGDLS and CDR2 is YYNGEE. This CDR3 comprises 11 residues. CDR3 residues: CASSQGAEQFF. CDR3 coding DNA: TGTGCCAGCAGCCAGGGTGCTGAGCAGTTCTTC.

The chain joins TRBV2 to TRBJ2-6; D may be TRBD1 (6 bases). Trimming took off 1 base at V and 0 bases at J, with 16 bases between the two ends. Germline V gene data show CDR1 as SNHLY and CDR2 as FYNNEI. The CDR3 runs 19 residues. The CDR3 nucleotides read TGTGCCAGCAGTGAAGGTTGGGTACAGGGATACTCTGGGGCCAACGTCCTGACTTTC. Its protein product is CASSEGWVQGYSGANVLTF.

V gene TRBV25-1 combines with J gene TRBJ1-3, with D perhaps TRBD1 (5 bases). The CDR3 has 16 residues. Germline CDR1 is MGHDK and CDR2 is SYGVNS. Deletions cut 8 bases from V and 0 bases from J, with 17 bases between. The CDR3 DNA is TGTGCCAGCCAAACGGGACTTACGAGCTCTGGAAACACCATATATTTT. Protein product: CASQTGLTSSGNTIYF.